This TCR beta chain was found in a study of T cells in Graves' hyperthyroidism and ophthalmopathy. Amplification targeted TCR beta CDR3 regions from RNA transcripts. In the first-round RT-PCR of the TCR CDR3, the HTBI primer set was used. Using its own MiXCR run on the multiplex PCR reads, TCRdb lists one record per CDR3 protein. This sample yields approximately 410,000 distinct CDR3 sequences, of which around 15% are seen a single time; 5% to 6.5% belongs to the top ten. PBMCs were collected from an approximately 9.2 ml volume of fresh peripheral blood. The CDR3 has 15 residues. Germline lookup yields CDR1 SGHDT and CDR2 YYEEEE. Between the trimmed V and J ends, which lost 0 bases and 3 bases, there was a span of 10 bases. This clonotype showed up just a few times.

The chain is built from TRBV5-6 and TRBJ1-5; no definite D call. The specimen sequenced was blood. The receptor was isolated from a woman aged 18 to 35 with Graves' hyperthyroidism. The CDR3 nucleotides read TGTGCCAGCAGCTTGGCCGGGGTTACCAATCAGCCCCAGCATTTT. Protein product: CASSLAGVTNQPQHF.